A single sample gave rise to the 28 T cell receptor beta chains below, sequenced in a study of blood T cell repertoires in COVID-19. Repertoires were generated with immunoSEQ multiplex PCR, while TCRdb's copy carries only in-frame clones and drops some. This table holds approximately 99,000 clones, over 75% found once. The sample was peripheral blood. The source is a human donor in a cohort sampled during active COVID-19.

The genes are TRBV19 and TRBJ1-1; possibly TRBD1 for D (5 bases). Trimming took 6 bases from V and 8 from J, leaving 16 bases between them. The germline V gene encodes CDR1 LNHDA and CDR2 SQIVND (reference sequence). The CDR3 totals 13 residues. CDR3 loop: CASSLNRDFEAFF. As DNA, the CDR3 is TGTGCCAGTAGCCTGAACCGGGACTTCGAAGCTTTCTTT.

CDR3 in amino acids: CARETTNTEAFF. CDR3 nucleotide sequence: TGTGCCAGAGAGACAACTAACACTGAAGCTTTCTTT. The chain carries TRBV25-1 and TRBJ1-1; D remains unclear. The CDR3 contains 12 residues. The V gene lost 9 bases and the J gene lost 2 bases, with 10 bases spanning the gap. The V gene's germline CDR1 is MGHDK and CDR2 SYGVNS.

The rearrangement links TRBV13 to TRBJ2-7, with D perhaps matching TRBD1 (6 bases). Germline CDR1 and CDR2: PRHDT and FYEKMQ (reference sequence). Trimming stripped 6 bases from V and 3 bases from J, with 15 bases between. The CDR3 spans 14 residues. Written as DNA, the CDR3 is TGTGCCAGCAGTCACTCCGGGGACAACTACGAGCAGTACTTC. It is translated as CASSHSGDNYEQYF.

The chain joins TRBV2 to TRBJ2-7, with unresolved D. CDR1 and CDR2 (germline): SNHLY, FYNNEI. There are 12 residues in the CDR3. The ends were cut back, 7 bases at V and 3 bases at J, with 10 bases in the middle. This chain's CDR3 is CASKVQDYEQYF. In nucleotides, the CDR3 is TGTGCCAGCAAGGTTCAGGACTACGAGCAGTACTTC.

The chain links TRBV28 to TRBJ2-7; 7 bases agree with TRBD1. V lost 4 bases, J lost 9 bases, and 15 bases stayed unmatched. This CDR3 has 15 residues. Germline values: CDR1 MDHEN, CDR2 SYDVKM. This CDR3 reads CASSSNPGGSVGQYF. DNA for the CDR3: TGTGCCAGCAGTTCCAACCCAGGGGGTAGTGTCGGGCAGTACTTC. The whole variable domain, filled in from reference TRBV28 and TRBJ2-7, reads DVKVTQSSRYLVKRTGEKVFLECVQDMDHENMFWYRQDPGLGLRLIYFSYDVKMKEKGDIPEGYSVSREKKERFSLILESASTNQTSMYLCASSSNPGGSVGQYFGPGTRLTVT.

The chain uses TRBV18 and TRBJ2-2; 7 positions agree with TRBD1. V gave up 6 bases and J gave up 0 bases; unmatched junction bases: 16. The CDR3 length is 19 residues. Per germline, CDR1 KGHSH and CDR2 LQKENI. The DNA of the CDR3 is TGTGCCAGCTCCTACCGGCTTCTGGACAGGCACACGAACACCGGGGAGCTGTTTTTT. Residues: CASSYRLLDRHTNTGELFF.

The CDR3 region is CASRVTANQETQYF. In DNA form, the CDR3 reads TGTGCCAGCAGGGTTACAGCAAACCAAGAGACCCAGTACTTC. The V call is TRBV2, the J call TRBJ2-5; D gene unclear. The V end lost 6 bases, the J end lost 0 bases, and 11 bases lay between the germline ends. The CDR3 spans 14 residues. Looked up from germline, CDR1 is SNHLY and CDR2 is FYNNEI.

The table lists this clone with a count of one. V usage is TRBV7-2 and J usage is TRBJ1-4; tentative D call: TRBD1 (6 bases). The ends were cut back, 5 bases at V and 0 bases at J, with 10 bases in the middle. Germline-derived CDR1 and CDR2 are SGHTA and FQGNSA. The CDR3 length is 15 residues. The CDR3: CASSPRTATNEKLFF. In nucleotides, the CDR3 is TGTGCCAGCAGCCCCCGGACAGCAACTAATGAAAAACTGTTTTTT. Filled out from reference TRBV7-2 and TRBJ1-4, the complete variable domain reads GAGVSQSPSNKVTEKGKDVELRCDPISGHTALYWYRQSLGQGLEFLIYFQGNSAPDKSGLPSDRFSAERTGGSVSTLTIQRTQQEDSAVYLCASSPRTATNEKLFFGSGTQLSVL.

The chain links TRBV5-4 to TRBJ2-1; 8 bases fit TRBD2. The CDR3 consists of 16 residues. Germline assignment: CDR1 SGHNT and CDR2 YYREEE (reference sequence). The V and J ends lost 4 bases and 2 bases, in that order; junction bases with no gene match: 8. CDR3 bases: TGTGCCAGCAGCCCGGATTTTAGCGGGACCTACAATGAGCAGTTCTTC. Translated: CASSPDFSGTYNEQFF. Full variable domain (remainder filled in from reference TRBV5-4 and TRBJ2-1): ETGVTQSPTHLIKTRGQQVTLRCSSQSGHNTVSWYQQALGQGPQFIFQYYREEENGRGNFPPRFSGLQFPNYSSELNVNALELDDSALYLCASSPDFSGTYNEQFFGPGTRLTVL.

With regard to this clone: Within the sample, other DNA sequences also encode this same CDR3. J is TRBJ2-3 and V is TRBV9; maybe TRBD2 (6 bases). The V gene's germline CDR1 is SGDLS and CDR2 YYNGEE. The ends were cut back, 0 bases at V and 3 bases at J, with 11 bases in the middle. The CDR3 is made up of 15 amino acids. DNA for the CDR3: TGTGCCAGCAGCGTAGTCGGTAGCGGTACAGATACGCAGTATTTT. Translation gives CASSVVGSGTDTQYF. The whole variable domain, remainder taken from reference TRBV9 and TRBJ2-3, is DSGVTQTPKHLITATGQRVTLRCSPRSGDLSVYWYQQSLDQGLQFLIQYYNGEERAKGNILERFSAQQFPDLHSELNLSSLELGDSALYFCASSVVGSGTDTQYFGPGTRLTVL.

The CDR3 DNA is TGTGCCAGCAGTATGTTAATTACAGGGCCGCCTGGAAACACCATATATTTT. Protein sequence: CASSMLITGPPGNTIYF. The V call is TRBV28, the J call TRBJ1-3; possibly TRBD1 for D (6 bases). Germline V gene sequence: CDR1 MDHEN, CDR2 SYDVKM. Trimming took off 5 bases at V and 2 bases at J, with 19 bases between the two ends. The CDR3 is 17 amino acids.

The chain couples TRBV6-1 to TRBJ2-7; 9 nucleotides line up with TRBD1. CDR3 length: 16 amino acids. J lost 9 bases, V lost 0 bases, and 12 bases had no gene match. Germline lookup yields CDR1 MNHNS and CDR2 SASEGT. The DNA of the CDR3 is TGTGCCAGCAGTGAAGCCGGTTGGGACAGGGATATCGGGCAGTACTTC. Amino acid sequence: CASSEAGWDRDIGQYF.

CDR3 DNA: TGTGCCAGTAGTCCGCGCGGGACAGGGGCCCCGGACCCGCGAGAGACCCAGTACTTC. Protein sequence: CASSPRGTGAPDPRETQYF. The chain uses TRBV19 and TRBJ2-5; 10 nucleotides line up with TRBD1. J gave up 4 bases and V 5 bases, and 19 bases lay outside the gene matches. CDR1 is LNHDA and CDR2 is SQIVND in the germline V gene (reference sequence). The CDR3 runs to 19 residues.

The gene calls are TRBV19 and TRBJ2-7; 12 nucleotides align to TRBD2. CDR1 and CDR2 (germline): LNHDA, SQIVND (reference sequence). The V gene end was trimmed by 4 bases and the J gene end by 4 bases; junction bases not matched to a gene: 2. This CDR3 has 14 residues. CDR3 amino acids: CASSKTSGGYEQYF. The CDR3 bases are TGTGCCAGTAGTAAGACTAGCGGGGGATACGAGCAGTACTTC. The full variable domain, in which reference TRBV19 and TRBJ2-7 provide the parts outside the CDR3, is DGGITQSPKYLFRKEGQNVTLSCEQNLNHDAMYWYRQDPGQGLRLIYYSQIVNDFQKGDIAEGYSVSREKKESFPLTVTSAQKNPTAFYLCASSKTSGGYEQYFGPGTRLTVT.

The V call is TRBV28, the J call TRBJ2-7, with 9 bases that match TRBD1. This CDR3 contains 13 residues. Germline CDR1 reads MDHEN; CDR2 reads SYDVKM. Germline trimming cut 7 bases from V and 2 bases from J; bases unmatched to any gene: 3. The CDR3 DNA sequence: TGTGCCAGCACGGACAGGGGTACCTACGAGCAGTACTTC. This encodes CASTDRGTYEQYF.

This rearrangement joins TRBV7-9 to TRBJ2-3; D may be TRBD1 (5 bases). Germline CDR1 and CDR2: SEHNR and FQNEAQ (reference sequence). This CDR3 is built from 15 residues. V was cut by 4 bases and J by 0 bases, with 11 bases left in between. CDR3 sequence: CASSSTAPSTDTQYF. CDR3 nucleotides: TGTGCCAGCAGCTCGACAGCCCCTAGCACAGATACGCAGTATTTT. The full variable domain, rest sourced from reference TRBV7-9 and TRBJ2-3, is DTGVSQNPRHKITKRGQNVTFRCDPISEHNRLYWYRQTLGQGPEFLTYFQNEAQLEKSRLLSDRFSAERPKGSFSTLEIQRTEQGDSAMYLCASSSTAPSTDTQYFGPGTRLTVL.

J is TRBJ2-5 and V is TRBV27, with a tentative D call TRBD2 (6 bases). The CDR3 has 14 amino acids. Germline values: CDR1 MNHEY, CDR2 SMNVEV (reference sequence). The V end was cut by 6 bases, the J end by 3 bases, with 14 bases between. The CDR3 protein is CASSRLGGKETQYF. As DNA, the CDR3 is TGTGCCAGCAGCCGTCTGGGAGGAAAAGAGACCCAGTACTTC.

The rearrangement links TRBV4-3 to TRBJ2-7; 7 bases are a match to TRBD1. In germline, CDR1 is LGHNA, CDR2 YSLEER. CDR3 length equals 15 residues. The trim removed 5 bases at V and 5 bases at J, leaving 12 bases unmatched. The CDR3 loop is CASSYRGTVPDEQYF. In DNA form, the CDR3 reads TGCGCCAGCAGCTATCGAGGGACAGTACCCGACGAGCAGTACTTC.

The CDR3 region has the DNA TGTGCCAGCAGGCTACAGGGAAATCTCGGCGACGAGCAGTACTTC. As protein: CASRLQGNLGDEQYF. This chain connects TRBV6-5 to TRBJ2-7; a possible D gene is TRBD1 (6 bases). The CDR3 runs to 15 residues. Deletions cut 6 bases from V and 5 bases from J, with 20 bases between. Germline values: CDR1 MNHEY, CDR2 SVGAGI.

The J gene is TRBJ1-2, the V gene TRBV14; D not resolved. Trimming removed 1 base at V and 5 bases at J, with 17 bases between. CDR1 and CDR2 (germline): SGHDN, FVKESK. The CDR3 is 16 amino acids. The CDR3 sequence: CASSQVFAGTSYGYTF. The DNA for the CDR3 is TGTGCCAGCAGCCAAGTATTTGCGGGAACCTCTTATGGCTACACCTTC.

The chain combines TRBV10-3 with TRBJ2-3; weak D call: TRBD2 (6 bases). V lost 10 bases, J lost 2 bases, and 16 bases lay in between. Germline V CDR1 and CDR2: ENHRY, SYGVKD. This CDR3 comprises 14 residues. Here the CDR3 DNA reads TGTGCCACCCAGGACTATACCAACACAGATACGCAGTATTTT. Translated, it gives CATQDYTNTDTQYF.

V gene TRBV7-9 combines with J gene TRBJ1-1; no definite D call. CDR3 size: 14 residues. In germline, CDR1 is SEHNR, CDR2 FQNEAQ (reference sequence). Trimming shortened V by 0 bases and J by 5 bases, and 10 bases separated the two germline ends. The DNA of the CDR3 is TGTGCCAGCAGCTTAGCGTTTCAGGTTACTGAAGCTTTCTTT. This translates into CASSLAFQVTEAFF. The entire variable domain, with the rest obtained from reference TRBV7-9 and TRBJ1-1, is as follows: DTGVSQNPRHKITKRGQNVTFRCDPISEHNRLYWYRQTLGQGPEFLTYFQNEAQLEKSRLLSDRFSAERPKGSFSTLEIQRTEQGDSAMYLCASSLAFQVTEAFFGQGTRLTVV.

This chain uses TRBV9 with TRBJ1-2; D might be TRBD1 (6 bases). The CDR3 has 13 residues. CDR1 SGDLS and CDR2 YYNGEE come from the germline V gene. V was pared by 3 bases and J by 8 bases, with 14 bases between. The CDR3 sequence: CASSDQGIVGYTF. CDR3 in DNA: TGTGCCAGCAGCGATCAGGGGATCGTAGGCTACACCTTC.

The rearrangement uses TRBV7-3 and TRBJ1-2; 11 positions match TRBD1. Germline values: CDR1 SGHTA, CDR2 FQGTGA. The ends lost 9 bases at V and 1 base at J; junction bases unmatched: 10. The CDR3 extends over 16 amino acids. CDR3 DNA sequence: TGTGCCAGTTTCGGACAGGGGGCCGCCGATAACTATGGCTACACCTTC. It codes for CASFGQGAADNYGYTF.

This sequence joins TRBV7-2 and TRBJ2-7; a possible D gene is TRBD2 (5 bases). Trimming cost V 4 bases and J 6 bases, with 19 bases left between them. In germline, CDR1 is SGHTA, CDR2 FQGNSA. This CDR3 contains 15 residues. The CDR3 DNA reads TGTGCCAGCAGCTCCGACTGGACTGCAACCTCCGAGCAGTACTTC. This gives the protein CASSSDWTATSEQYF. Full variable domain (remainder filled in from reference TRBV7-2 and TRBJ2-7): GAGVSQSPSNKVTEKGKDVELRCDPISGHTALYWYRQSLGQGLEFLIYFQGNSAPDKSGLPSDRFSAERTGGSVSTLTIQRTQQEDSAVYLCASSSDWTATSEQYFGPGTRLTVT.

The CDR3 DNA reads as TGTGCCAGCAGCCTAATAGAACGTGGAAACACCATATATTTT. Translating gives CASSLIERGNTIYF. The V and J genes are TRBV11-2 and TRBJ1-3, with unresolved D. Germline CDR1 and CDR2: SGHAT and FQNNGV. The CDR3 totals 14 residues. V shed 5 bases and J shed 3 bases, with 11 bases lying between them.

This clone was detected only once. The chain has TRBV5-4 and TRBJ2-6; 10 bases are shared with TRBD1. J lost 4 bases, V lost 5 bases, and 9 bases had no gene match. The CDR3 runs to 17 residues. CDR1 SGHNT and CDR2 YYREEE come from the germline V gene (reference sequence). This chain's CDR3 is CASRTGQGFIGANVLTF. Written as DNA, the CDR3 is TGTGCCAGCAGGACGGGACAGGGGTTCATAGGGGCCAACGTCCTGACTTTC.

J is TRBJ2-3 and V is TRBV4-2; 13 nucleotides line up with TRBD2. This CDR3 contains 16 residues. V was pared by 5 bases and J by 5 bases, with 7 bases of the junction left unmatched. In germline, CDR1 is LGHNA, CDR2 YNFKEQ. The CDR3: CASSTRLAGGGDTQYF. The CDR3 nucleotides are TGTGCCAGCAGCACGCGACTAGCGGGGGGAGGAGATACGCAGTATTTT.